This T cell receptor (beta chain) was obtained from a study of blood T cell repertoires in COVID-19. Study information: The United States, Italy and Spain were the sources of the acute and convalescent COVID-19 samples.

Participants, roughly 18 to 89 years old, spanned 24 US areas. Trimming left V 6 bases short and J 6 bases short, with 12 bases between. CDR3 size: 12 residues. The V gene's germline CDR1 is SNHLY and CDR2 FYNNEI. Libraries were prepared by immunoSEQ multiplex PCR; TCRdb keeps only in-frame clonotypes and omits some of them. Here the sample spans a few hundred thousand clones, about 87% being singletons. This TCR came from a woman between 50 and 59 years old who had recovered from COVID-19. The genes are TRBV2 and TRBJ2-7; D not certain. Sequenced input: PBMCs or T cells enriched from blood (not recorded which). The CDR3 sequence is CASSADISEQYF. DNA of the CDR3: TGTGCCAGCAGCGCCGACATTTCCGAGCAGTACTTC.